The 26 T cell receptor beta chains in this list originate from one sample, sequenced in a study of blood T cell repertoires in COVID-19. Clones were read by immunoSEQ multiplex PCR, and TCRdb kept only the in-frame ones, dropping some. The repertoire consists of hundreds of thousands of clones, with 80% to 90% occurring once and the leading ten covering around 0.96%. Sample: peripheral blood. The receptors shown here come from a man aged 35-49 years with acute or convalescent COVID-19.

The chain uses TRBV4-3 and TRBJ1-1; D not resolved. CDR1 is LGHNA and CDR2 is YSLEER in the germline V gene. With 0 bases removed from V and 0 bases from J, the gap between germline ends came to 14 bases. This CDR3 has 17 amino acids. CDR3 nucleotides: TGCGCCAGCAGCCAAGATCAGAGGAATGGGTTGAACACTGAAGCTTTCTTT. Its protein is CASSQDQRNGLNTEAFF.

The chain joins TRBV10-3 to TRBJ2-3; 9 bases map to TRBD2. The CDR3 sequence is 14 residues long. Germline CDR1 ENHRY, CDR2 SYGVKD. V lost 4 bases, J lost 1 base, and 0 bases stayed unmatched. The CDR3 sequence: CAISGTSGTDTQYF. Here the CDR3 DNA reads TGTGCCATCAGTGGGACTAGCGGCACAGATACGCAGTATTTT.

The gene calls are TRBV2 and TRBJ1-1, with 8 bases matching TRBD1. J gave up 5 bases and V 6 bases, and 8 bases lay outside the gene matches. The CDR3 consists of 14 residues. CDR1 is SNHLY, CDR2 FYNNEI, per germline. CDR3 region: CASRGGQGRTEAFF. DNA for the CDR3: TGTGCCAGCAGGGGAGGACAGGGACGAACTGAAGCTTTCTTT.

The chain is built from TRBV6-2 or TRBV6-3 and TRBJ2-2, with TRBD1 matching over 9 bases. The CDR3 runs to 15 residues. CDR1 is MNHEY, CDR2 SVGEGT, per germline. V lost 6 bases to trimming and J lost 7 bases; unmatched junction nucleotides: 9. Here the CDR3 DNA reads TGTGCCAGCAGCCCACAGGGGGCCGGTGGCGGGGAGCTGTTTTTT. Translated, it gives CASSPQGAGGGELFF.

This clone appeared a few times. The chain is built from TRBV18 and TRBJ2-3, with 7 bases matching TRBD1. The germline CDR1 and CDR2 sequences are KGHSH and LQKENI. This CDR3 spans 15 amino acids. With V trimmed by 4 bases and J by 0 bases, 4 bases remained unmatched. The CDR3 is CASSRLQGSTDTQYF. The CDR3 DNA follows: TGTGCCAGCTCACGTCTACAGGGGAGCACAGATACGCAGTATTTT.

The CDR3 nucleotides are TGTGCCAGCAGCTTTCAGGGGGCTTTAGATGAAAAACTGTTTTTT. It codes for CASSFQGALDEKLFF. The genes are TRBV9 and TRBJ1-4, with TRBD1 identical over 8 bases. Losses at the gene ends were 4 bases for V and 6 bases for J; bases not matched to a gene: 8. The CDR3 runs to 15 residues. Germline CDR1 is SGDLS and CDR2 is YYNGEE.

DNA for the CDR3: TGTGCCAGCAGCTTAACACGGGGAGGAAACACTGAAGCTTTCTTT. Translating gives CASSLTRGGNTEAFF. The genes are TRBV7-3 and TRBJ1-1; no firm D call. The CDR3 extends over 15 amino acids. V lost 0 bases, J lost 2 bases, and 10 bases lay in between. Looked up from germline, CDR1 is SGHTA and CDR2 is FQGTGA.

V is TRBV5-1 and J is TRBJ1-3; weak D call: TRBD1 (6 bases). The V gene lost 1 base and the J gene lost 0 bases, with 8 bases spanning the gap. This CDR3 region has 15 residues. The germline CDR1 and CDR2 sequences are SGHRS and YFSETQ. The CDR3 here is CASSLQGPSGNTIYF. The CDR3 DNA reads as TGCGCCAGCAGCTTGCAGGGGCCCTCTGGAAACACCATATATTTT. The full variable domain, in which reference TRBV5-1 and TRBJ1-3 provide the parts outside the CDR3, is KAGVTQTPRYLIKTRGQQVTLSCSPISGHRSVSWYQQTPGQGLQFLFEYFSETQRNKGNFPGRFSGRQFSNSRSEMNVSTLELGDSALYLCASSLQGPSGNTIYFGEGSWLTVV.

The V and J genes are TRBV6-6 and TRBJ2-1; 8 bases line up with TRBD1. This CDR3 is 16 amino acids long. CDR1 and CDR2 (germline): MNHNY, SVGAGI (reference sequence). Trimming cost V 5 bases and J 0 bases; bases outside gene matches: 6. The CDR3 protein is CASSHRQGFSYNEQFF. DNA for the CDR3: TGTGCCAGCAGTCATCGACAGGGGTTCTCCTACAATGAGCAGTTCTTC.

This clone was seen just once. The chain recombines TRBV14 with TRBJ1-1; maybe TRBD1 (5 bases). Trimming took 7 bases from V and 7 from J, leaving 19 bases between them. The germline V gene has CDR1 SGHDN and CDR2 FVKESK. This CDR3 contains 14 residues. The CDR3 spells CASTLWRGFNEAFF. CDR3 nucleotides: TGTGCCAGCACCCTATGGAGGGGTTTTAATGAAGCTTTCTTT.

J is TRBJ1-2 and V is TRBV30, with 7 bases matching TRBD1. This CDR3 has 16 amino acids. With 2 bases clipped from V and 6 bases from J, the junction kept 15 bases outside the gene matches. Germline CDR1 is GTSNPN and CDR2 is SVGIG (reference sequence). In DNA form, the CDR3 reads TGTGCCTGGAGTCCGACCCCCCCGGACAGGCGAGATGGCTACACCTTC. Encoded protein: CAWSPTPPDRRDGYTF.

The chain carries TRBV6-6 and TRBJ2-7; a possible D gene is TRBD2 (7 bases). The CDR3 covers 14 residues. V lost 7 bases and J 10 bases, leaving 23 bases between the germline ends. Germline loops: CDR1 MNHNY, CDR2 SVGAGI (reference sequence). CDR3 protein: CASNHPERGGPQYF. In DNA, the CDR3 is TGTGCCAGCAACCACCCCGAGAGGGGGGGCCCTCAGTACTTC.

This chain links TRBV2 with TRBJ2-3; 10 nucleotides agree with TRBD2. CDR3 length: 14 amino acids. The V segment lost 6 bases and the J segment 4 bases; nucleotides outside the gene matches: 4. Germline lookup yields CDR1 SNHLY and CDR2 FYNNEI. The CDR3 DNA follows: TGTGCCAGCAGACTAGCGGGGCCGGCAGATACGCAGTATTTT. Residues: CASRLAGPADTQYF.

The chain combines TRBV6-6 with TRBJ2-1; 14 bases match TRBD2. The CDR3 is 16 residues long. Germline V gene sequence: CDR1 MNHNY, CDR2 SVGAGI (reference sequence). With 6 bases clipped from V and 6 bases from J, the junction kept 7 bases outside the gene matches. The CDR3 is CASSLGTSGGANEQFF. The CDR3 DNA reads TGTGCCAGCAGCCTTGGGACTAGCGGGGGAGCCAATGAGCAGTTCTTC.

The gene calls are TRBV5-1 and TRBJ2-6, with a weak D call TRBD1 (5 bases). Trimming pared 5 bases from V and 0 bases from J, leaving 9 bases between. In germline, CDR1 is SGHRS, CDR2 YFSETQ. This CDR3 is 15 amino acids long. The chain's CDR3 is CASSYDSSGANVLTF. The DNA of the CDR3 is TGCGCCAGCAGTTATGACAGCTCTGGGGCCAACGTCCTGACTTTC.

The CDR3 loop is CASSRGQGDDYGYTF. The CDR3 DNA follows: TGTGCCAGCAGTAGAGGACAGGGGGATGACTATGGCTACACCTTC. This chain connects TRBV6-5 to TRBJ1-2; 10 positions match TRBD1. Germline V gene sequence: CDR1 MNHEY, CDR2 SVGAGI. J lost 3 bases, V lost 5 bases, and 6 bases had no gene match. The CDR3 has 15 residues.

V and J are TRBV12-1 and TRBJ1-6. TRBV12-1 constitutes a pseudogene. CDR3 size: 14 residues. CDR3 bases: TGTGCCAGCAGCTCCCGGGGGTATAATTCACCCCTCCACTTT. This sequence encodes CASSSRGYNSPLHF.

This chain joins TRBV27 and TRBJ1-6; no clear D gene. V was shortened by 4 bases and J by 8 bases, with 15 bases between the two germline ends. The length of the CDR3 is 15 residues. Per germline, CDR1 MNHEY and CDR2 SMNVEV (reference sequence). CDR3 loop: CASSSHTFPDSPLHF. Written as DNA, the CDR3 is TGTGCCAGCAGTTCTCACACCTTCCCCGATTCACCCCTCCACTTT.

This chain connects TRBV6-2 or TRBV6-3 to TRBJ2-7, with D maybe TRBD2 (7 bases). The germline gives CDR1 MNHEY, CDR2 SVGEGT. CDR3 length equals 17 residues. V lost 3 bases and J lost 1, with 19 bases in between. This chain's CDR3 is CASSYGNAGALSYEQYF. The CDR3 DNA sequence: TGTGCCAGCAGTTATGGGAATGCGGGGGCCCTTTCCTACGAGCAGTACTTC.

This sequence joins TRBV2 and TRBJ2-5, with TRBD1 matching 9 bases. This CDR3 region has 14 residues. V dropped 7 bases and J dropped 4; count of bases not matched to a gene: 7. CDR1 is SNHLY and CDR2 is FYNNEI in the germline V gene. CDR3 DNA sequence: TGTGCCAGCATGATACAGGGGGCTCGAGAGACCCAGTACTTC. Its translation is CASMIQGARETQYF.

The V call is TRBV30, the J call TRBJ1-2; perhaps TRBD1 as D (5 bases). The CDR3 spans 13 residues. The germline V gene encodes CDR1 GTSNPN and CDR2 SVGIG (reference sequence). The V end lost 0 bases, the J end lost 4 bases, and 9 bases lay between the germline ends. The CDR3 sequence: CAWSVGRGYGYTF. Written as DNA, the CDR3 is TGTGCCTGGAGTGTAGGGAGGGGCTATGGCTACACCTTC.

The chain combines TRBV7-5 with TRBJ1-5; the D call of TRBD1 is as the table states it, not checked on the DNA. TRBV7-5 is classified as a pseudogene. The CDR3 loop spans 14 amino acids. The CDR3 loop reads CARSRTDSNQPQHF. The CDR3 nucleotides read TGTGCCAGAAGCAGGACAGATAGCAATCAGCCCCAGCATTTT.

This chain links TRBV12-1 with TRBJ1-5; whether TRBD1, the table's D call, matches the DNA was not checked. TRBV12-1 counts as a pseudogene. The CDR3 covers 12 residues. The CDR3 nucleotides are TGTGCCAGCAGCAACACCCGTCGGCCCCAGCATTTT. It yields the protein CASSNTRRPQHF.

The V call is TRBV6-1, the J call TRBJ2-1; D gene unclear. V was pared by 3 bases and J by 7 bases, with 13 bases between. The germline gives CDR1 MNHNS, CDR2 SASEGT. This CDR3 contains 14 residues. CDR3 amino acids: CASSDLPNVNEQFF. DNA for the CDR3: TGTGCCAGCAGTGATCTACCGAACGTAAATGAGCAGTTCTTC.

In nucleotides, the CDR3 is TGTGCCAGCAGCCCTCGAGGGCGCTACGAGCAGTACTTC. Its translation: CASSPRGRYEQYF. V and J are TRBV14 and TRBJ2-7; D possibly corresponds to TRBD2 (5 bases). Germline CDR1 and CDR2: SGHDN and FVKESK. Trimming removed 4 bases at V and 3 bases at J, with 10 bases between. This CDR3 has 13 amino acids.

The gene calls are TRBV10-3 and TRBJ2-1, with D possibly TRBD1 on 6 matching bases. V lost 9 bases, J lost 4 bases, and 13 bases lay in between. This CDR3 contains 13 residues. CDR1 and CDR2 from the germline V gene are ENHRY and SYGVKD. CDR3 nucleotides: TGTGCCATTGGACAGCCAGCTTACAATGAGCAGTTCTTC. It codes for CAIGQPAYNEQFF.